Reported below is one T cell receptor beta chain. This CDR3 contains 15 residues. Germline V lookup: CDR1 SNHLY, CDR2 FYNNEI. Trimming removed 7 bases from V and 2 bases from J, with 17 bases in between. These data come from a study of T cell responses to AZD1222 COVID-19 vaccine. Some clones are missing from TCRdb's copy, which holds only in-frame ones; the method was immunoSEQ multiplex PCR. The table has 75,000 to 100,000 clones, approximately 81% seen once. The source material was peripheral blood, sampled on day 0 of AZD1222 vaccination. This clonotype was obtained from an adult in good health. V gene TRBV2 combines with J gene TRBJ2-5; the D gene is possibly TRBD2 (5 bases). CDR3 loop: CASNKYRERQETQYF. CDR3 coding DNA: TGTGCCAGCAATAAGTACCGGGAAAGACAAGAGACCCAGTACTTC.